Shown below are 2 T cell receptor beta chains from a single sample sequenced in a study of cytomegalovirus exposure and HLA in healthy donors. PCR involved 60 Vbeta and 13 Jbeta primers. Some clones are missing from TCRdb's copy, which holds only in-frame ones; the method was immunoSEQ multiplex PCR. This table holds 150,000 to 200,000 clones, roughly 74% found once. The sequenced sample consisted of PBMCs. Receptors originate from a middle-aged woman in good health and CMV-seropositive.

The V call is TRBV5-1, the J call TRBJ2-6, with D unresolved. The CDR3 has 15 amino acids. CDR1 SGHRS and CDR2 YFSETQ come from the germline V gene. Trimming cost V 2 bases and J 0 bases, with 6 bases left between them. CDR3 sequence: CASSLPVSGANVLTF. For the CDR3, the DNA is TGCGCCAGCAGCTTACCGGTCTCTGGGGCCAACGTCCTGACTTTC.

This clone is a singleton in its sample. The genes are TRBV27 and TRBJ2-7; 11 nucleotides line up with TRBD2. Germline loops: CDR1 MNHEY, CDR2 SMNVEV (reference sequence). Unmatched junction bases numbered 6, after V lost 5 bases and J lost 3 bases. The CDR3 length is 15 residues. The CDR3 protein is CASSGGLAGVYEQYF. CDR3 in DNA: TGTGCCAGCAGTGGAGGACTAGCGGGCGTCTACGAGCAGTACTTC.